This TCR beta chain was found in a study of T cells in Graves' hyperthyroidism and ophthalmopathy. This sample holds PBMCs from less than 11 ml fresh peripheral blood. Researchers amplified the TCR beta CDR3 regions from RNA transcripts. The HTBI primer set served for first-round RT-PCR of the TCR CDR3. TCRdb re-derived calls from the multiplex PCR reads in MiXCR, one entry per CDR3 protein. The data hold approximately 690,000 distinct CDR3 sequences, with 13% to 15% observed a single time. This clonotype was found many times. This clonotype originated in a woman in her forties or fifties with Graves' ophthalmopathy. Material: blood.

The CDR3: CASSMSSGRGDNEQFF. The CDR3 DNA reads TGTGCCAGCAGCATGTCCAGCGGGAGGGGAGACAATGAGCAGTTCTTC. The chain employs TRBV7-3 and TRBJ2-1; 10 bases are a match to TRBD2. The V gene's germline CDR1 is SGHTA and CDR2 FQGTGA. Unmatched junction bases numbered 9, after V lost 5 bases and J lost 5 bases. The CDR3 covers 16 residues. The variable domain in full, with the rest retrieved from reference TRBV7-3 and TRBJ2-1, is GAGVSQTPSNKVTEKGKYVELRCDPISGHTALYWYRQSLGQGPEFLIYFQGTGAADDSGLPNDRFFAVRPEGSVSTLKIQRTERGDSAVYLCASSMSSGRGDNEQFFGPGTRLTVL.